These T cell receptor beta chains were read from a single sample in a study of blood T cells in healthy people across ages. TCRdb processed the 5' RACE reads anew with MiXCR; each CDR3 protein has one entry. The sample contains about 600,000 distinct CDR3 sequences, roughly 48% of which appear only once. The specimen sequenced was blood. These receptor sequences come from an older man in good health. CDR3s include the opening cysteine and the closing phenylalanine or tryptophan. A D gene is named only where the DNA matches it firmly. Rows give clone size only sometimes, using once, few, many, or a class for an expanded clone.

d_gene | j_gene | abundance | v_gene | CDR3aa | CDR3nt
- | TRBJ2-1 | few | TRBV5-5 | CASSLDRVRGGEQFF | TGTGCCAGCAGCTTGGACAGGGTAAGGGGTGGTGAGCAGTTCTTC
- | TRBJ1-5 | - | TRBV20-1 | CSASVQTNQPQHF | TGCAGTGCTAGTGTACAGACAAATCAGCCCCAGCATTTT
- | TRBJ1-1 | many | TRBV10-3 | CAISEHRGGGYTEAFF | TGTGCCATCAGTGAGCACCGGGGAGGGGGTTACACTGAAGCTTTCTTT
- | TRBJ1-2 | - | TRBV28 | CASRSDPQEVGYTF | TGTGCCAGCAGGTCGGACCCCCAGGAGGTCGGCTACACCTTC
- | TRBJ1-5 | - | TRBV7-9 | CASSQRPPNRYNQPQHF | TGTGCCAGCAGCCAAAGGCCCCCGAACAGGTACAATCAGCCCCAGCATTTT
TRBD2 | TRBJ2-1 | few | TRBV27 | CASSLVAGALYNEQFF | TGTGCCAGCAGTTTAGTAGCGGGAGCTCTCTACAATGAGCAGTTCTTC
- | TRBJ2-7 | - | TRBV7-9 | CASSWDTHAEQYF | TGTGCCAGCAGCTGGGACACCCACGCCGAGCAGTACTTC
- | TRBJ1-6 | - | TRBV7-8 | CASSSRGVSPLHF | TGTGCCAGCAGCTCGAGGGGGGTATCACCCCTCCACTTT
- | TRBJ1-1 | - | TRBV6-2/TRBV6-3 | CASSYRSGNTEAFF | TGTGCCAGCAGTTACCGCTCAGGTAACACTGAAGCTTTCTTT
- | TRBJ1-2 | - | TRBV7-6 | CASSLGASNYGYTF | TGTGCCAGCAGCTTAGGGGCCAGCAACTATGGCTACACCTTC
- | TRBJ1-2 | - | TRBV11-1 | CASSLAVGEGYTF | TGTGCCAGCAGCTTAGCGGTTGGGGAAGGCTACACCTTC
TRBD2 | TRBJ2-1 | few | TRBV27 | CANQRKLAGSYNEQFF | TGTGCCAATCAACGGAAACTAGCGGGATCCTACAATGAGCAGTTCTTC
TRBD2 | TRBJ2-3 | - | TRBV18 | CASSPEAGEIGDTQYF | TGTGCCAGCTCACCAGAAGCGGGAGAGATTGGAGATACGCAGTATTTT
- | TRBJ1-5 | many | TRBV7-3 | CASSPDSNQPQHF | TGTGCCAGCAGCCCGGACAGTAATCAGCCCCAGCATTTT
- | TRBJ2-5 | - | TRBV3-1 | CASSQHPGPGETQYF | TGTGCCAGCAGCCAACATCCGGGGCCAGGAGAGACCCAGTACTTC
- | TRBJ1-1 | - | TRBV7-9 | CASSLAGQPNTEAFF | TGTGCCAGCAGCTTAGCCGGACAACCGAACACTGAAGCTTTCTTT
- | TRBJ2-7 | few | TRBV29-1 | CSAGGRVDEQYF | TGCAGTGCTGGGGGCAGGGTGGACGAGCAGTACTTC
- | TRBJ2-2 | - | TRBV2 | CASSGQSGGGELFF | TGTGCCAGCAGTGGCCAGTCAGGAGGCGGAGAGCTGTTTTTT
- | TRBJ2-3 | - | TRBV20-1 | CSAILGGSSTDTQYF | TGCAGTGCCATCCTCGGGGGTTCTAGCACAGATACGCAGTATTTT
TRBD2 | TRBJ2-1 | few | TRBV7-9 | CASSPGQGITSGRLYEQFF | TGTGCCAGCAGCCCCGGACAGGGGATAACTAGCGGGAGGTTATATGAGCAGTTCTTC
TRBD1 | TRBJ2-1 | - | TRBV4-2 | CASSRSDRDNEQFF | TGTGCCAGCAGCCGGTCGGACAGGGACAATGAGCAGTTCTTC
- | TRBJ1-4 | few | TRBV29-1 | CSVGGGATNEKLFF | TGCAGCGTTGGGGGGGGTGCAACTAATGAAAAACTGTTTTTT
- | TRBJ2-2 | few | TRBV11-2 | CASSLGRDTGELFF | TGTGCCAGCAGCTTAGGTCGGGACACCGGGGAGCTGTTTTTT
TRBD1 | TRBJ2-7 | few | TRBV5-1 | CASSTRQGGAYEQYF | TGCGCCAGCAGCACGAGACAGGGTGGGGCCTACGAGCAGTACTTC
TRBD1 | TRBJ2-5 | few | TRBV20-1 | CSATTGDVQQETQYF | TGCAGTGCTACAACAGGGGACGTACAACAAGAGACCCAGTACTTC
- | TRBJ2-1 | once | TRBV6-2/TRBV6-3 | CASRGSTGNEQFF | TGTGCCAGCAGAGGAAGTACAGGGAATGAGCAGTTCTTC
TRBD2 | TRBJ2-7 | - | TRBV20-1 | CSASGGLAVWEQYF | TGCAGTGCTTCCGGGGGACTAGCGGTTTGGGAGCAGTACTTC
TRBD1 | TRBJ2-2 | - | TRBV20-1 | CSAGTAANTGELFF | TGCAGTGCTGGGACAGCAGCGAACACCGGGGAGCTGTTTTTT
- | TRBJ2-5 | many | TRBV29-1 | CSVEETRVETQYF | TGCAGCGTTGAAGAAACAAGGGTGGAGACCCAGTACTTC
TRBD2 | TRBJ2-1 | once | TRBV25-1 | CASSEPGTRTQEQFF | TGTGCCAGCAGTGAACCAGGGACTAGGACCCAGGAGCAGTTCTTC
- | TRBJ2-6 | - | TRBV6-5 | CASSYSRSGVSGANVLTF | TGTGCCAGCAGTTACTCGAGAAGCGGAGTCTCTGGGGCCAACGTCCTGACTTTC
TRBD2 | TRBJ2-3 | - | TRBV7-2 | CASSDRAGGKDTQYF | TGTGCCAGCAGCGACAGAGCGGGAGGCAAAGATACGCAGTATTTT
- | TRBJ2-1 | few | TRBV6-2/TRBV6-3 | CASSTSLSNYNEQFF | TGTGCCAGCAGCACCAGCTTGTCCAATTACAATGAGCAGTTCTTC
TRBD2 | TRBJ2-5 | - | TRBV6-1 | CASRPTGLAGQETQYF | TGTGCCAGCAGACCCACGGGACTAGCGGGACAAGAGACCCAGTACTTC
- | TRBJ2-1 | few | TRBV14 | CASSQDLGRHEQFF | TGTGCCAGCAGCCAAGATCTGGGTAGGCATGAGCAGTTCTTC
- | TRBJ2-3 | - | TRBV19 | CASRGGHTDTQYF | TGTGCCAGTCGGGGCGGACACACAGATACGCAGTATTTT
- | TRBJ2-7 | many | TRBV7-9 | CASSLVGGYEQYF | TGTGCCAGCAGCTTAGTAGGGGGCTACGAGCAGTACTTC
- | TRBJ2-3 | - | TRBV29-1 | CSAPPSGATDTQYF | TGCAGCGCGCCCCCCTCAGGGGCGACAGATACGCAGTATTTT
- | TRBJ2-7 | few | TRBV2 | CASSPPGVSYEQYF | TGTGCCAGCAGCCCCCCGGGGGTCTCCTACGAGCAGTACTTC
- | TRBJ2-1 | few | TRBV7-2 | CASSTRPLETGSSYNEQFF | TGTGCCAGCAGCACGCGACCCTTAGAAACAGGGAGCTCCTACAATGAGCAGTTCTTC
- | TRBJ1-1 | - | TRBV7-9 | CASTSVGTEAFF | TGTGCCAGCACGTCAGTTGGGACTGAAGCTTTCTTT
TRBD2 | TRBJ2-2 | - | TRBV6-2/TRBV6-3 | CASSRRGLAGLSNGELFF | TGTGCCAGCAGTCGTCGGGGACTAGCGGGACTATCGAACGGGGAGCTGTTTTTT
- | TRBJ2-3 | - | TRBV7-2 | CASGLDGRVGDTQYF | TGTGCCAGCGGCTTAGATGGGCGGGTTGGAGATACGCAGTATTTT
- | TRBJ2-1 | - | TRBV6-2/TRBV6-3 | CASSFGSNNNEQFF | TGTGCCAGCAGTTTCGGCTCTAACAACAATGAGCAGTTCTTC
- | TRBJ2-5 | - | TRBV6-5 | CASSYGLGGSMETQYF | TGTGCCAGCAGTTACGGCCTAGGGGGTTCGATGGAGACCCAGTACTTC
- | TRBJ2-3 | - | TRBV6-2/TRBV6-3 | CASRAAWGTDTQYF | TGTGCCAGCAGGGCGGCTTGGGGTACAGATACGCAGTATTTT
TRBD1 | TRBJ1-1 | few | TRBV28 | CASSPNRGGLDTEAFF | TGTGCCAGCAGTCCGAACAGGGGAGGGCTGGACACTGAAGCTTTCTTT
- | TRBJ2-6 | - | TRBV4-3 | CASSQDSGANVLTF | TGCGCCAGCAGCCAGGACTCTGGGGCCAACGTCCTGACTTTC
- | TRBJ2-5 | - | TRBV20-1 | CSATPAQETQYF | TGCAGTGCTACCCCAGCGCAAGAGACCCAGTACTTC
- | TRBJ2-1 | - | TRBV24-1 | CATSDKMSGLDEQFF | TGTGCCACCAGTGACAAGATGTCTGGGTTGGATGAGCAGTTCTTC
TRBD1 | TRBJ2-3 | - | TRBV6-5 | CASRTGDGETDTQYF | TGTGCCAGCAGGACAGGGGATGGGGAGACAGATACGCAGTATTTT
- | TRBJ2-1 | - | TRBV4-3 | CASSQLESTEQFF | TGCGCCAGCAGCCAGCTGGAGAGCACTGAGCAGTTCTTC